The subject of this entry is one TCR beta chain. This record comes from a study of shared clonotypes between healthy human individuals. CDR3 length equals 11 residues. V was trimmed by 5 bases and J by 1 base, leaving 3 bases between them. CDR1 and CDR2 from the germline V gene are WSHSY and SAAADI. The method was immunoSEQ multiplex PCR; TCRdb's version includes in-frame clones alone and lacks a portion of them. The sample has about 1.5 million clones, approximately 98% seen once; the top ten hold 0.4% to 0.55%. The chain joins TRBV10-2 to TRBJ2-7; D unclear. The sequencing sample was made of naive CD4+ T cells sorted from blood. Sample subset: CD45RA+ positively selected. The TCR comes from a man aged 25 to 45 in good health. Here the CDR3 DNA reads TGCGCCAGCAGTCAATCCTACGAGCAGTACTTC. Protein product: CASSQSYEQYF.